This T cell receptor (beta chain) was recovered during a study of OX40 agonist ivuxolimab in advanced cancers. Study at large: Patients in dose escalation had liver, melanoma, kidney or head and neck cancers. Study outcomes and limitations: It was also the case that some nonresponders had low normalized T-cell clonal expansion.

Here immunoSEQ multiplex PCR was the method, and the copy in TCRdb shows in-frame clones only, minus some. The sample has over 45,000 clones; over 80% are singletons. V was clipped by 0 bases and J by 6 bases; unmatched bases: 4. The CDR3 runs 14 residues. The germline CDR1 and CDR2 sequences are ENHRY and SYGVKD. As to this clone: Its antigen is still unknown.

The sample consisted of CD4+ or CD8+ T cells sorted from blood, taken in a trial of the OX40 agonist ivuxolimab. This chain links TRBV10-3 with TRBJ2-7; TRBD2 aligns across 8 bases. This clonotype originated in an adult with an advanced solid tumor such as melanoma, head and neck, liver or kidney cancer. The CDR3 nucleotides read TGTGCCATCAGTGAGTCGGGGACTAGGGCCGAGCAGTACTTC. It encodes CAISESGTRAEQYF.